This paragraph covers one T cell receptor beta chain sequence. This sample was included in a study of T cells in narcolepsy. Germline V gives CDR1 MDHEN, CDR2 SYDVKM. The V end was cut by 2 bases, the J end by 6 bases, with 13 bases between. The CDR3 covers 14 residues. Sequencing was performed with immunoSEQ multiplex PCR; in TCRdb, only in-frame clones are kept and a portion is missing. The table has about 25,000 clones, just under 85% seen once; the top ten hold 0.7% to 0.75%. This chain uses TRBV28 with TRBJ1-2; no reliable D call. This receptor was obtained from a human donor with narcolepsy. Sequenced material: CD45RA- memory CD4+ T cells from PBMCs. The CDR3 here is CASSLRAGRNGYTF. CDR3 coding DNA: TGTGCCAGCAGTTTACGGGCAGGCCGCAATGGCTACACCTTC.